What follows are 27 T cell receptor beta chains derived from one specimen sequenced in a study of T cells in Graves' hyperthyroidism and ophthalmopathy (dated by TCRdb to between 2018 and 2021). The method was multiplex PCR. The sequencer was an Illumina HiSeq 2000. The TCR beta CDR3 regions were amplified from RNA transcripts. The first round of RT-PCR for the TCR CDR3 was performed with the HTBI primer set and the Qiagen OneStep RT-PCR kit. The public sequencing data were trimmed at Q25 with fastp and processed into clonotypes with MiXCR by TCRdb, which kept only in-frame beta chains. Entries that share a CDR3 protein sequence are merged under the most common genes and DNA. The sample profile shows more than 75,000 distinct CDR3 sequences; just over 50% of them were found once. 27% of the sample lies in the top ten. Sequenced: blood. These receptors all stem from a woman aged 40 to 55 with Graves' hyperthyroidism.

The chain uses TRBV7-9 and TRBJ2-2; 11 positions match TRBD1. The trim removed 5 bases at V and 7 bases at J, leaving 6 bases unmatched. Germline loops: CDR1 SEHNR, CDR2 FQNEAQ (reference sequence). The CDR3 runs 15 residues. In nucleotides, the CDR3 is TGTGCCAGCAGCGTGGGACAGGGGGTCGGCGGGGAGCTGTTTTTT. This codes for CASSVGQGVGGELFF.

This clonotype was counted at least ten times. The chain joins TRBV29-1 to TRBJ2-7; D might be TRBD2 (5 bases). V was pared by 7 bases and J by 4 bases, with 11 bases between. Germline CDR1 and CDR2: SQVTM and ANQGSEA. The CDR3 spans 11 residues. Here the CDR3 DNA reads TGCAGCGCATACCGGGAATACGAGCAGTACTTC. Amino acid sequence: CSAYREYEQYF.

In regard to this clonotype: Since no conserved phenylalanine or tryptophan closes the CDR3, a read error is the likely cause. The limits of the CDR3 on the DNA are not certain, so only TCRdb's listed CDR3 is given. This chain joins TRBV20-1 and TRBJ1-3. CDR1 and CDR2 from the germline V gene are DFQATT and SNEGSKA (reference sequence). The CDR3 adds up to 9 amino acids, both ends counted. CDR3 sequence reads: CSAIPGSGR.

This clonotype was detected ten times or more. A read error may be the cause here, since a much bigger clone is one base away. This chain connects TRBV28 to TRBJ2-5; D gene ambiguous. Trimming took off 5 bases at V and 4 bases at J, with 14 bases between the two ends. The CDR3 totals 14 residues. Germline V CDR1 and CDR2: MDHEN, SYDVKM. In nucleotides, the CDR3 is TGTGCCAGCAGTGCTCAGGAAGTCAGAGAGACCCAGTACTTC. Translating gives CASSAQEVRETQYF.

The table lists this clonotype with many counts. The chain couples TRBV12-3 or TRBV12-4 to TRBJ2-3; 10 nucleotides line up with TRBD2. The CDR3 is made up of 13 amino acids. V shed 7 bases and J 6 bases; nucleotides not matched to a gene: 4. CDR3 sequence: CASKPAGGDTQYF. The CDR3 coding sequence is TGTGCCAGCAAACCAGCGGGAGGGGATACGCAGTATTTT.

This clonotype was counted between two and nine times. V gene TRBV20-1 combines with J gene TRBJ1-1, with a possible D match to TRBD1 (5 bases). The CDR3 is 13 amino acids. V was clipped by 8 bases and J by 1 base, with 14 bases between them. CDR1 and CDR2 (germline): DFQATT, SNEGSKA (reference sequence). In DNA form, the CDR3 reads TGCAGTTACGGCGCAGGGACGAACACTGAAGCTTTCTTT. Residues: CSYGAGTNTEAFF.

This clonotype was seen many times. The chain has TRBV19 and TRBJ2-2, with D tentatively TRBD1 (7 bases). Between the trimmed V and J ends, which lost 7 bases and 2 bases, there was a span of 17 bases. Per germline, CDR1 LNHDA and CDR2 SQIVND (reference sequence). This CDR3 has 16 residues. The CDR3 loop reads CASNLGRDRNTGELFF. The CDR3 bases are TGTGCCAGTAACCTTGGGCGGGACAGAAACACCGGGGAGCTGTTTTTT.

Regarding this clonotype: The junction and the germline gene differ at one end; a read error may be behind it. The gene calls are TRBV20-1 and TRBJ2-2; 8 nucleotides match TRBD2. The CDR3 loop spans 15 amino acids. Germline V CDR1 and CDR2: DFQATT, SNEGSKA (reference sequence). This CDR3 reads CSARGSGKTTGELSF. CDR3 nucleotides: TGCAGTGCTAGAGGTAGCGGGAAGACCACCGGGGAGCTGTCTTTT.

This clonotype was detected a few times. The rearrangement uses TRBV9 and TRBJ1-6; TRBD1 matches at 9 bases. J was trimmed by 4 bases and V by 2 bases; bases with no gene match: 1. Germline loops: CDR1 SGDLS, CDR2 YYNGEE. The CDR3 length is 15 residues. Here the CDR3 DNA reads TGTGCCAGCAGCGTGGGGACAGGGTATAATTCACCCCTCCACTTT. As protein: CASSVGTGYNSPLHF.

As concerns this clonotype: A much more abundant neighbour one base away suggests this may be a read error. The rearrangement joins TRBV15 to TRBJ1-2; no clear D gene. CDR3 length equals 10 residues. V was pared by 8 bases and J by 13 bases, with 14 bases between. From germline, CDR1 is LNHNV and CDR2 YYDKDF (reference sequence). The chain's CDR3 is CATERPAVTF. In DNA form, the CDR3 reads TGTGCCACCGAGAGGCCGGCTGTCACCTTC.

Comments on this clonotype: This could be a read error, since a much larger clone is one nucleotide away. Here the CDR3 omits its conserved ending phenylalanine or tryptophan, so a read error is the likely source. The chain employs TRBV6-1 and TRBJ1-1; 8 bases align to TRBD1. The germline CDR1 and CDR2 sequences are MNHNS and SASEGT. The CDR3 runs 14 residues. The trim removed 6 bases at V and 3 bases at J, leaving 6 bases unmatched. CDR3 bases: TGTGCCAGCAGACCTCGACAGGGGTACACTGAAGCTTTCCTT. Translated: CASRPRQGYTEAFL.

With regard to this clonotype: One end of the junction does not line up with germline, which may come from a read error. The chain joins TRBV7-3 to TRBJ2-3; no reliable D call. The CDR3 is 14 residues long. Germline-derived CDR1 and CDR2 are SGHTA and FQGTGA. The DNA for the CDR3 is TGCGCCAGCAGCCAAGATTTATCGACAGATACGCAGTATTTT. Its protein is CASSQDLSTDTQYF.

This clonotype was observed a few times. A read error may be the cause here, since a much bigger clone is one base away. The chain has TRBV6-5 and TRBJ1-2; 9 bases agree with TRBD1. Germline assignment: CDR1 MNHEY and CDR2 SVGAGI. This CDR3 region has 13 residues. This CDR3 is CTSSTTGGHGYTF. CDR3 nucleotide sequence: TGTACCAGCAGCACGACAGGGGGTCATGGCTACACCTTC.

The rearrangement links TRBV7-2 to TRBJ1-5, with TRBD1 identical over 9 bases. The CDR3 loop spans 17 amino acids. Germline V gene sequence: CDR1 SGHTA, CDR2 FQGNSA. J was trimmed by 6 bases and V by 3 bases; bases with no gene match: 12. This CDR3 reads CASSLEPSGTGSQPQHF. The CDR3 coding sequence is TGTGCCAGCAGCTTGGAGCCTTCCGGGACAGGGAGTCAGCCCCAGCATTTT.

The chain carries TRBV10-3 and TRBJ2-7; 12 bases are shared with TRBD1. Germline V CDR1 and CDR2: ENHRY, SYGVKD. CDR3 length: 19 residues. Trimming removed 5 bases from V and 4 bases from J; junction bases left unmatched: 18. The DNA of the CDR3 is TGTGCCATCAGTCCTGGCGGGGACAGGGGGCGTATGGGCCCTTACGAGCAGTACTTC. Amino acids: CAISPGGDRGRMGPYEQYF.

This clonotype was seen repeatedly, ten times or more. J is TRBJ2-7 and V is TRBV5-1, with unresolved D. CDR1 is SGHRS, CDR2 YFSETQ, per germline. V lost 1 base and J lost 6, with 8 bases in between. The CDR3 is made up of 12 amino acids. This chain's CDR3 is CASSLKLTEQYF. CDR3 nucleotide sequence: TGCGCCAGCAGCTTGAAGCTTACCGAGCAGTACTTC.

This clonotype appeared many times. One junction end disagrees with the germline gene, perhaps due to a read error. The J gene is TRBJ2-2, the V gene TRBV7-2, with a possible D match to TRBD1 (6 bases). There are 16 residues in the CDR3. CDR1 is SGHTA, CDR2 FQGNSA, per germline. The CDR3 DNA follows: TGCGCCAGCAGCCAAGTTCATGTTCAGGGGTCCGGGGAGCTGTTTTTT. It yields the protein CASSQVHVQGSGELFF.

This chain connects TRBV20-1 to TRBJ2-7; D is perhaps TRBD2 (6 bases). V lost 0 bases to trimming and J lost 6 bases, with 30 bases between them. The CDR3 runs to 19 residues. Germline CDR1 DFQATT, CDR2 SNEGSKA (reference sequence). CDR3 in amino acids: CSARDFPLAGDPSSVEQYF. In nucleotides, the CDR3 is TGCAGTGCTAGAGATTTTCCACTAGCAGGAGACCCCTCTTCGGTCGAGCAGTACTTC.

Comment on this clonotype: This may stem from a read error, because a much larger clone lies one nucleotide away. The chain employs TRBV6-5 and TRBJ1-4; the D gene is possibly TRBD1 (6 bases). CDR1 and CDR2 from the germline V gene are MNHEY and SVGAGI. This CDR3 comprises 13 residues. CDR3 sequence reads: CANSRGYGEKLFF. CDR3 nucleotide sequence: TGTGCCAACAGTAGGGGGTATGGGGAAAAACTGTTTTTT.

As concerns this clonotype: Since no conserved phenylalanine or tryptophan closes the CDR3, a read error is the likely cause. The chain is built from TRBV2 and TRBJ2-5, with TRBD1 as a possible D gene (6 bases). CDR3 size: 12 residues. Looked up from germline, CDR1 is SNHLY and CDR2 is FYNNEI. V gave up 7 bases and J gave up 5 bases, with 11 bases separating them. CDR3 loop: CASTLDRETQYV. The CDR3 DNA sequence: TGTGCCAGCACCCTCGACAGGGAGACCCAGTACGTC.

This clonotype has more than one count but fewer than ten. This rearrangement joins TRBV2 to TRBJ1-6; D unclear. Trimming left V 5 bases short and J 4 bases short, with 12 bases between. CDR3 length equals 15 residues. Germline V gene data show CDR1 as SNHLY and CDR2 as FYNNEI. The CDR3 coding sequence is TGTGCCAGCAGTTCTCGACAAGCTTATAATTCACCCCTCCACTTT. Protein sequence: CASSSRQAYNSPLHF.

This rearrangement joins TRBV20-1 to TRBJ2-3, with TRBD2 identical over 14 bases. The germline CDR1 and CDR2 sequences are DFQATT and SNEGSKA (reference sequence). This CDR3 has 20 amino acids. Trimming cost V 0 bases and J 2 bases; bases outside gene matches: 13. This chain's CDR3 is CSARDGTGTSGRYDTDTQYF. CDR3 nucleotide sequence: TGCAGTGCTAGAGACGGAACCGGGACTAGCGGGAGATATGACACAGATACGCAGTATTTT.

The rearrangement joins TRBV7-3 to TRBJ2-7, with TRBD2 matching 8 bases. The V gene end was trimmed by 5 bases and the J gene end by 2 bases; junction bases not matched to a gene: 11. This CDR3 contains 16 residues. The germline gives CDR1 SGHTA, CDR2 FQGTGA. The CDR3, as DNA: TGTGCCAGCAGCGCTACAGCGGGAGAGCCCCCCTACGAGCAGTACTTC. Encoded protein: CASSATAGEPPYEQYF. Complete variable domain (other parts from reference TRBV7-3 and TRBJ2-7): GAGVSQTPSNKVTEKGKYVELRCDPISGHTALYWYRQSLGQGPEFLIYFQGTGAADDSGLPNDRFFAVRPEGSVSTLKIQRTERGDSAVYLCASSATAGEPPYEQYFGPGTRLTVT.

This clonotype was recorded many times. The V gene is TRBV4-1, the J gene TRBJ2-7; 8 positions agree with TRBD1. The trim removed 3 bases at V and 4 bases at J, leaving 5 bases unmatched. This CDR3 is built from 14 residues. Germline CDR1 is MGHRA and CDR2 is YSYEKL. CDR3 loop: CASSQDRVWYEQYF. CDR3 coding DNA: TGCGCCAGCAGCCAGGACAGGGTTTGGTACGAGCAGTACTTC.

This clonotype was detected a few times. This chain joins TRBV2 and TRBJ2-2; 9 bases match TRBD2. Germline loops: CDR1 SNHLY, CDR2 FYNNEI. Unmatched junction bases numbered 13, after V lost 6 bases and J lost 2 bases. This CDR3 contains 18 residues. The CDR3 spells CASSQAGGGALNTGELFF. The CDR3 nucleotides read TGTGCCAGCAGCCAAGCCGGCGGGGGGGCCCTAAACACCGGGGAGCTGTTTTTT.

The CDR3 sequence is CASSLGDRYEQYF. The CDR3 coding sequence is TGTGCCAGCAGCTTAGGGGACAGGTACGAGCAGTACTTC. The chain recombines TRBV7-8 with TRBJ2-7; 8 bases align to TRBD1. V lost 1 base, J lost 4 bases, and 0 bases stayed unmatched. Looked up from germline, CDR1 is SGHVS and CDR2 is FQNEAQ. This CDR3 is built from 13 residues.

The rearrangement links TRBV29-1 to TRBJ1-1; D is unclear. Looked up from germline, CDR1 is SQVTM and CDR2 is ANQGSEA. Trimming removed 8 bases from V and 7 bases from J, with 14 bases in between. The CDR3 totals 11 residues. CDR3 amino acids: CSLIGPNEAFF. Written as DNA, the CDR3 is TGCAGCTTGATAGGGCCCAATGAAGCTTTCTTT.